The next 8 T cell receptor beta chains were all read from a single sample in a study of PD-L1 blockade in urothelial cancer. Some clones are missing from TCRdb's copy, which holds only in-frame ones; the method was immunoSEQ multiplex PCR. The sample shows nearly 45,000 clones, roughly four fifths of them seen only once. Time point defined: peripheral blood 6 weeks after treatment start. This specimen was PBMCs, taken around atezolizumab (anti-PD-L1) treatment. The receptors here all came from a man aged 60 to 75 with urothelial cancer.

The V and J genes are TRBV11-2 and TRBJ1-4, with TRBD1 matching 11 bases. This CDR3 comprises 16 residues. V trimming: 3 bases; J trimming: 11 bases; junction bases outside the gene matches: 11. Germline V lookup: CDR1 SGHAT, CDR2 FQNNGV. The CDR3 spells CASSLQAGTGGGKLFF. CDR3 DNA: TGTGCCAGCAGCTTGCAAGCCGGGACAGGGGGTGGTAAACTGTTTTTT. Supplemented by reference TRBV11-2 and TRBJ1-4, the full variable domain reads EAGVAQSPRYKIIEKRQSVAFWCNPISGHATLYWYQQILGQGPKLLIQFQNNGVVDDSQLPKDRFSAERLKGVDSTLKIQPAKLEDSAVYLCASSLQAGTGGGKLFFGSGTQLSVL.

This chain uses TRBV5-1 with TRBJ2-3, with 10 bases aligning to TRBD2. CDR3 length: 16 residues. CDR1 and CDR2 (germline): SGHRS, YFSETQ. Unmatched junction bases numbered 7, after V lost 0 bases and J lost 6 bases. The CDR3 DNA reads as TGCGCCAGCAGCTTGGCCAGCGGGGGGGCCGGCGATACGCAGTATTTT. Amino acid sequence: CASSLASGGAGDTQYF.

The CDR3 loop is CASGGTSGNMRTETQYF. CDR3 DNA sequence: TGTGCCAGCGGGGGGACTAGCGGAAACATGAGGACAGAGACCCAGTACTTC. This chain joins TRBV2 and TRBJ2-5; the match to TRBD2 covers 11 bases. J gave up 4 bases and V 8 bases, and 15 bases lay outside the gene matches. The CDR3 consists of 17 residues. Per germline, CDR1 SNHLY and CDR2 FYNNEI.

The chain uses TRBV1 and TRBJ2-3; no DNA check was done on the table's D call, TRBD2. TRBV1 counts as a pseudogene. This CDR3 spans 18 amino acids. CDR3 in DNA: TGCACCAGCAGCCGCCCCTTTCGACTAGCGGGACTCACAGATACGCAGTATTTT. It translates to CTSSRPFRLAGLTDTQYF.

The chain is built from TRBV12-5 and TRBJ1-1; 7 bases line up with TRBD1. Germline loops: CDR1 LGHNT, CDR2 FRNRAP. Germline trimming cut 1 base from V and 4 bases from J; bases unmatched to any gene: 9. The CDR3 is made up of 16 amino acids. DNA of the CDR3: TGTGCTAGTGGTTTGGACCAGGGGACAGTAGGCACTGAAGCTTTCTTT. Its protein is CASGLDQGTVGTEAFF.

The gene calls are TRBV14 and TRBJ2-7, with D maybe TRBD1 (5 bases). CDR3 length equals 13 residues. Germline V gene lookup returns CDR1 SGHDN and CDR2 FVKESK. V was clipped by 6 bases and J by 0 bases, with 9 bases between them. The CDR3 region is CASRDTSSYEQYF. In nucleotides, the CDR3 is TGTGCCAGCAGGGACACGAGCTCCTACGAGCAGTACTTC.

The chain combines TRBV4-3 with TRBJ2-5, with D possibly TRBD2 on 6 matching bases. The germline gives CDR1 LGHNA, CDR2 YSLEER. The CDR3 has 15 residues. The V and J ends lost 0 bases and 2 bases respectively, with 10 bases between them. The CDR3 reads CASSQDFGGQETQYF. Written as DNA, the CDR3 is TGCGCCAGCAGCCAAGATTTCGGGGGACAAGAGACCCAGTACTTC.

The J gene is TRBJ1-5, the V gene TRBV30, with 10 bases aligning to TRBD1. Germline CDR1 GTSNPN, CDR2 SVGIG (reference sequence). The CDR3 has 19 residues. V lost 0 bases to trimming and J lost 2 bases; unmatched junction nucleotides: 13. CDR3 coding DNA: TGTGCCTGGAGTGTACCGGAGACAGGGGGCCCTTGGGGCAATCAGCCCCAGCATTTT. Its protein is CAWSVPETGGPWGNQPQHF.